Listed below are T cell receptor beta chains from one sample, sequenced in a study of shared clonotypes between healthy human individuals. Profiled with immunoSEQ multiplex PCR; TCRdb holds only in-frame clones, not every one. The sample includes 2.5 million or so clones, 90% to 95% seen only once; the top ten take under 0.15%. The material sequenced was naive CD4+ T cells sorted from blood. All receptors derive from a man between 18 and 35 years old in good health. The CDR3 runs from the conserved cysteine through the conserved F or W. The D gene is left open where the match is weak. A row's size may be missing; if present it is once, few, many or a size class.

J,size,D,V,CDR3,DNA
TRBJ1-5,NA,NA,TRBV5-6,CASSLGGGSNQPQHF,TGTGCCAGCAGCTTGGGGGGCGGTAGCAATCAGCCCCAGCATTTT
TRBJ2-7,NA,NA,TRBV4-1,CASSQARTAAYEQYF,TGCGCCAGCAGCCAAGCGAGGACCGCGGCCTACGAGCAGTACTTC
TRBJ1-3,NA,NA,TRBV15,CATSTLDRSGNTIYF,TGTGCCACCAGCACCCTGGACCGCTCTGGAAACACCATATATTTT
TRBJ2-2,NA,NA,TRBV11-2,CASSLVALAHPGELFF,TGTGCCAGCAGCTTAGTTGCACTAGCCCACCCCGGGGAGCTGTTTTTT
TRBJ2-4,NA,NA,TRBV5-6,CASSSLGKVAKNIQYF,TGTGCCAGCAGTTCGCTCGGTAAAGTAGCCAAAAACATTCAGTACTTC
TRBJ2-5,NA,NA,TRBV5-1,CASSLERWETQYF,TGCGCCAGCAGCTTGGAACGGTGGGAGACCCAGTACTTC
TRBJ1-2,NA,NA,TRBV7-9,CASSLVQGHGYTF,TGTGCCAGCAGCTTAGTACAGGGCCATGGCTACACCTTC
TRBJ2-7,NA,NA,TRBV5-1,CASSLAQGPWDEQYF,TGCGCCAGCAGCTTGGCGCAGGGCCCCTGGGACGAGCAGTACTTC
TRBJ2-2,NA,NA,TRBV10-1,CASSDPLDRNTGELFF,TGCGCCAGCAGTGACCCCCTCGACAGGAACACCGGGGAGCTGTTTTTT
TRBJ2-7,NA,NA,TRBV4-1,CASSQADIPNEQYF,TGCGCCAGCAGCCAGGCTGATATCCCCAACGAGCAGTACTTC
TRBJ2-3,NA,TRBD2,TRBV5-4,CASSLGLAGITDTQYF,TGTGCCAGCAGCTTGGGACTAGCGGGTATCACAGATACGCAGTATTTT
TRBJ2-7,NA,NA,TRBV11-2,CASSPGPLFEQYF,TGTGCCAGCAGTCCGGGACCACTTTTCGAGCAGTACTTC
TRBJ1-1,NA,TRBD1,TRBV27,CASSHRGNTEAFF,TGTGCCAGCAGTCACAGGGGGAACACTGAAGCTTTCTTT
TRBJ2-3,NA,TRBD2,TRBV9,CASSVTSGTTDTQYF,TGTGCCAGCAGCGTGACTAGCGGGACAACAGATACGCAGTATTTT
TRBJ2-2,NA,NA,TRBV29-1,CSVEVGGAGELFF,TGCAGCGTTGAAGTGGGTGGGGCCGGGGAGCTGTTTTTT
TRBJ2-2,NA,NA,TRBV2,CASRTEAGELFF,TGTGCCAGCAGAACGGAGGCCGGGGAGCTGTTTTTT
TRBJ1-1,NA,NA,TRBV19,CASSIDVRQGKGAFF,TGTGCCAGTAGTATTGATGTACGGCAGGGTAAAGGAGCTTTCTTT
TRBJ2-3,once,TRBD2,TRBV10-3,CAISDTLAGVADTQYF,TGTGCCATCAGTGATACTCTAGCGGGGGTTGCAGATACGCAGTATTTT
TRBJ1-5,NA,NA,TRBV6-1,CASSEPPGFNQPQHF,TGTGCCAGCAGTGAGCCGCCGGGTTTCAATCAGCCCCAGCATTTT
TRBJ2-3,NA,NA,TRBV10-3,CAISESIQAAQYF,TGTGCCATCAGTGAGTCGATTCAGGCGGCGCAGTATTTT
TRBJ2-7,NA,TRBD2,TRBV6-5,CASSPAGGREQYF,TGTGCCAGCAGCCCCGCGGGAGGGAGGGAGCAGTACTTC
TRBJ1-2,NA,NA,TRBV19,CASVARGTNYGYTF,TGTGCCAGTGTTGCCAGGGGCACTAACTATGGCTACACCTTC
TRBJ1-5,NA,NA,TRBV19,CASSILGQTGQPQHF,TGTGCCAGTAGTATATTGGGGCAGACCGGGCAGCCCCAGCATTTT
TRBJ2-1,NA,NA,TRBV4-3,CASAGTIRTEQFF,TGCGCCAGTGCCGGGACCATACGGACTGAGCAGTTCTTC
TRBJ2-5,NA,NA,TRBV5-1,CASSLGGAETQYF,TGCGCCAGCAGCCTGGGGGGAGCGGAGACCCAGTACTTC
TRBJ2-1,NA,NA,TRBV5-4,CASSFPPAATYNEQFF,TGTGCCAGCAGCTTCCCCCCAGCGGCAACCTACAATGAGCAGTTCTTC
TRBJ1-5,once,NA,TRBV10-3,CAISEGQESNQPQHF,TGTGCCATCAGTGAGGGGCAGGAGAGCAATCAGCCCCAGCATTTT
TRBJ2-5,NA,NA,TRBV7-2,CASSLAGFEPRETQYF,TGTGCCAGCAGCTTAGCAGGATTTGAACCTAGGGAGACCCAGTACTTC
TRBJ2-5,NA,NA,TRBV18,CASSSGETQYF,TGTGCCAGCTCTTCCGGGGAGACCCAGTACTTC
TRBJ2-2,NA,NA,TRBV4-1,CASSPPRPTSTGELFF,TGCGCCAGCAGCCCCCCGCGTCCTACCTCGACCGGGGAGCTGTTTTTT
TRBJ2-7,NA,TRBD2,TRBV30,CAWSVGGGAYEQYF,TGTGCCTGGAGTGTCGGCGGGGGGGCCTACGAGCAGTACTTC
TRBJ1-2,NA,NA,TRBV4-3,CASSQERSGVYGYTF,TGCGCCAGCAGCCAAGAACGGTCAGGGGTGTATGGCTACACCTTC
TRBJ1-1,NA,NA,TRBV19,CASSIGQVMNTEAFF,TGTGCCAGTAGTATTGGACAAGTTATGAACACTGAAGCTTTCTTT
TRBJ2-3,NA,TRBD2,TRBV7-2,CASSLLAGGLSTDTQYF,TGTGCCAGCAGCTTGCTAGCGGGGGGGCTTAGCACAGATACGCAGTATTTT
TRBJ2-1,once,NA,TRBV5-6,CASSRGTPRDEQFF,TGTGCCAGCAGCCGGGGGACCCCCCGGGATGAGCAGTTCTTC
TRBJ1-6,NA,NA,TRBV7-2,CASSPLPGASPLHF,TGTGCCAGCAGCCCACTCCCAGGGGCTTCACCCCTCCACTTT
TRBJ2-3,NA,TRBD1,TRBV5-4,CASSKEDRPDTQYF,TGTGCCAGCAGCAAAGAGGACAGGCCAGATACGCAGTATTTT
TRBJ1-1,NA,NA,TRBV7-9,CASSSGGGREAFF,TGTGCCAGCAGCTCTGGGGGAGGCCGGGAAGCTTTCTTT
TRBJ2-7,few,TRBD2,TRBV7-2,CASTTSGATYEQYF,TGTGCCAGCACCACTAGCGGGGCCACCTACGAGCAGTACTTC
TRBJ2-2,NA,NA,TRBV18,CASSPRAGQTNTGELFF,TGTGCCAGCTCACCAAGGGCAGGGCAAACGAACACCGGGGAGCTGTTTTTT